The sequence of this T cell receptor (beta chain) was determined in a study of T cells in Graves' hyperthyroidism and ophthalmopathy. Regarding the study as a whole: Researchers report that a 13 V-J model separated ophthalmopathy from stable hyperthyroidism.

V lost 0 bases, J lost 2 bases, and 10 bases lay in between. The CDR3 totals 15 residues. CDR1 and CDR2 from the germline V gene are ENHRY and SYGVKD. Amplification of TCR beta CDR3 regions used RNA as the template. The study used the HTBI primer set for a first-round RT-PCR of the TCR CDR3. TCRdb re-derived calls from the multiplex PCR reads in MiXCR, one entry per CDR3 protein. The sample holds about 96,000 distinct CDR3 sequences; about half are singletons and the top ten take around 29%. As for this clonotype: Antigen: not known.

Material: blood. The chain couples TRBV10-3 to TRBJ1-2; possible D gene TRBD1, 6 bases. This clonotype was obtained from a woman aged 40 to 50 with Graves' hyperthyroidism. The CDR3, as DNA: TGTGCCATCAGTGAGTCCGGGGGCGGGAACTATGGCTACACCTTC. The encoded protein is CAISESGGGNYGYTF.